The rows below give T cell receptor beta chains drawn from one sample of a study of control samples from healthy donors and cancer patients. The table came from immunoSEQ multiplex PCR; TCRdb's copy has only in-frame clones and leaves some out. The profile shows about 130,000 clones, 92% of them singletons. The sample comprised PBMCs. These receptors were collected from an elderly man with head and neck cancer. CDR3s include the opening cysteine and the closing phenylalanine or tryptophan. A D gene is named only where the DNA matches it firmly. The size of a clone is reported for some rows only, either as once, few or many, or as a class for expanded clones.

V	size	length	D	J	DNA	CDR3
TRBV3-1/TRBV3-2	-	14	-	TRBJ2-7	TGTGCCAGCAGCGACAACGGGTTAAGCTACGAGCAGTACTTC	CASSDNGLSYEQYF
TRBV4-1	-	17	-	TRBJ2-1	TGCGCCAGCAGCCAAGTGGGTCGGGGGCCTACCTACAATGAGCAGTTCTTC	CASSQVGRGPTYNEQFF
TRBV30	-	14	-	TRBJ2-7	TGTGCCTGGAGTGTTGTAGGGCGCTCCTACGAGCAGTACTTC	CAWSVVGRSYEQYF
TRBV3-1/TRBV3-2	-	13	TRBD1	TRBJ1-1	TGTGCCAGCAAAGGACAGGGGAACACTGAAGCTTTCTTT	CASKGQGNTEAFF
TRBV9	once	14	-	TRBJ2-2	TGTGCCAGCAGGAAGGGGACGAACACCGGGGAGCTGTTTTTT	CASRKGTNTGELFF
TRBV27	-	15	TRBD1	TRBJ1-6	TGTGCCAGCAGAGACCGACAGGGGGCTTATTCACCCCTCCACTTT	CASRDRQGAYSPLHF
TRBV2	-	12	-	TRBJ2-7	TGTGCCATAGGGGACATGACCTACGAGCAGTACTTC	CAIGDMTYEQYF
TRBV6-2/TRBV6-3	-	17	TRBD1	TRBJ1-5	TGTGCCAGCAGTTACTCGGAAGGGGGCGTGAGGAATCAGCCCCAGCATTTT	CASSYSEGGVRNQPQHF
TRBV4-3	few	13	TRBD2	TRBJ2-7	TGCGCCAGCAGCCAAGCGGGAGGGGGTGAGCAGTACTTC	CASSQAGGGEQYF
TRBV11-2	-	16	TRBD2	TRBJ2-7	TGTGCCAGCAGCCCCGGGGCCGGGACTAGGAATTACGAGCAGTACTTC	CASSPGAGTRNYEQYF
TRBV20-1	-	11	-	TRBJ1-2	TGCAGTGCTAGCGTCCCCTATGGCTACACCTTC	CSASVPYGYTF
TRBV6-2/TRBV6-3	-	13	-	TRBJ2-1	TGTGCCAGCAGCCCACAGCTGGACAATGAGCAGTTCTTC	CASSPQLDNEQFF
TRBV6-5	-	14	TRBD1	TRBJ1-1	TGTGCCAGCAGGGACAGGGGTGGGAACACTGAAGCTTTCTTT	CASRDRGGNTEAFF
TRBV30	-	13	TRBD1	TRBJ1-2	TGTGCCTGGTCCAAAGGGACAGGGGATGGCTACACCTTC	CAWSKGTGDGYTF
TRBV28	-	13	-	TRBJ1-2	TGTGCCAGCAGTTTTATCCAGAACTATGGCTACACCTTC	CASSFIQNYGYTF
TRBV7-2	once	17	TRBD1	TRBJ1-1	TGTGCCAGCAGGTTACTGGTAGGGACAGGGATATACACTGAAGCTTTCTTT	CASRLLVGTGIYTEAFF
TRBV16	-	14	TRBD2	TRBJ2-1	TGTGCCAGCAGCCAATCGGGAGGGATAAATGAGCAGTTCTTC	CASSQSGGINEQFF
TRBV7-6	-	15	TRBD1	TRBJ1-1	TGTGCCAGCAGGCTAACGGGACAGGGGGGCACTGAAGCTTTCTTT	CASRLTGQGGTEAFF
TRBV5-1	-	17	TRBD2	TRBJ2-6	TGCGCCAGCAGCTCCCTACGGGGGGGCTCTGGGGCCAACGTCCTGACTTTC	CASSSLRGGSGANVLTF
TRBV3-1/TRBV3-2	-	14	-	TRBJ2-2	TGTGCCAGCAGCCAAGATCCTGGGGCCGGGGAGCTGTTTTTT	CASSQDPGAGELFF
TRBV19	-	15	TRBD2	TRBJ2-3	TGTGCCAGTAGTATCGCTAGCGGGAGGGCAGATACGCAGTATTTT	CASSIASGRADTQYF
TRBV5-5	-	16	TRBD2	TRBJ2-1	TGTGCCAGCAGCCCCTCGGCGGGGGGCATTTACAATGAGCAGTTCTTC	CASSPSAGGIYNEQFF